A single sample is the source of the 21 T cell receptor beta chains below, sequenced in a study of a mutant IDH1 vaccine in newly diagnosed glioma. Indicated time point: baseline, week 1 (first vaccination visit). Treatment meaning: pre-vaccination baseline after standard-of-care therapy. TCRdb keeps only in-frame clones here, not all; method: immunoSEQ multiplex PCR. The sample records about 25,000 clones, 93% being singletons. Specimen: PBMCs, collected from a glioma patient treated with radiotherapy, temozolomide or both. These TCRs come from a man aged 40-49 years with glioma.

The chain couples TRBV5-6 to TRBJ1-3; a possible D gene is TRBD1 (5 bases). CDR3 length: 15 residues. V lost 0 bases and J 1 base, leaving 8 bases between the germline ends. Germline CDR1 reads SGHDT; CDR2 reads YYEEEE. The CDR3 sequence: CASSLAQGSGNTIYF. The CDR3 nucleotides are TGTGCCAGCAGCTTGGCCCAGGGTTCTGGAAACACCATATATTTT.

This sequence joins TRBV9 and TRBJ2-1; TRBD2 might be the D (5 bases). CDR1 SGDLS and CDR2 YYNGEE come from the germline V gene. The ends were cut back, 3 bases at V and 8 bases at J, with 6 bases in the middle. CDR3 length: 11 amino acids. In nucleotides, the CDR3 is TGTGCCAGCAGCGAGGAGGATGAGCAGTTCTTC. Encoded protein: CASSEEDEQFF.

J is TRBJ1-2 and V is TRBV6-5; D may be TRBD1 (6 bases). This CDR3 has 14 amino acids. Germline CDR1 and CDR2: MNHEY and SVGAGI. V dropped 7 bases and J dropped 4 bases, with 16 bases sitting between them. CDR3 DNA: TGTGCCAGCATCAAGGCAGGGGTTGTCTATGGCTACACCTTC. Translated, it gives CASIKAGVVYGYTF.

V is TRBV27 and J is TRBJ1-3; 9 bases agree with TRBD1. From germline, CDR1 is MNHEY and CDR2 SMNVEV (reference sequence). V trimming: 3 bases; J trimming: 5 bases; junction bases outside the gene matches: 5. The CDR3 spans 15 residues. The CDR3 nucleotides are TGTGCCAGCAGTTTGCGGACAGGGGAAAGAAACACCATATATTTT. Its translation is CASSLRTGERNTIYF.

V usage is TRBV5-1 and J usage is TRBJ2-5; D call uncertain. This CDR3 is built from 12 residues. Trimming pared 4 bases from V and 2 bases from J, leaving 6 bases between. Germline CDR1 SGHRS, CDR2 YFSETQ. In DNA form, the CDR3 reads TGCGCCAGCAGCCTAAATCAAGAGACCCAGTACTTC. Encoded protein: CASSLNQETQYF.

The V gene is TRBV29-1, the J gene TRBJ2-1; D might be TRBD1 (5 bases). The CDR3 consists of 15 residues. In germline, CDR1 is SQVTM, CDR2 ANQGSEA. V gave up 3 bases and J gave up 0 bases, with 12 bases separating them. In DNA, the CDR3 is TGCAGCGTTGACCCGGGTGACAGCTCCTACAATGAGCAGTTCTTC. Translating it yields CSVDPGDSSYNEQFF.

The J gene is TRBJ2-7, the V gene TRBV29-1; the D call may be TRBD1 or TRBD2 (5 bases each). Trimming removed 7 bases at V and 7 bases at J, with 20 bases between. Germline V gives CDR1 SQVTM, CDR2 ANQGSEA. The CDR3 sequence is 13 residues long. This CDR3 reads CSGRTTLWGEQYF. CDR3 in DNA: TGCAGCGGCAGGACAACCCTTTGGGGGGAGCAGTACTTC.

The chain carries TRBV4-3 and TRBJ1-3; a weak D match, TRBD1 (6 bases). Germline CDR1 reads LGHNA; CDR2 reads YSLEER. CDR3 length equals 15 residues. V lost 0 bases to trimming and J lost 8 bases, with 14 bases between them. The CDR3 DNA sequence: TGCGCCAGCAGCCAAGAGGGACAATCCGGCGACACCATATATTTT. Amino acids: CASSQEGQSGDTIYF.

The genes are TRBV7-9 and TRBJ2-5, with 7 bases fitting TRBD2. The CDR3 contains 14 residues. J lost 1 base, V lost 2 bases, and 1 base had no gene match. Germline CDR1 is SEHNR and CDR2 is FQNEAQ (reference sequence). DNA for the CDR3: TGTGCCAGCAGCTTAAGCGGGGCCCAAGAGACCCAGTACTTC. It specifies CASSLSGAQETQYF.

The gene calls are TRBV10-1 and TRBJ1-5; unclear D gene. Germline lookup yields CDR1 WNHNN and CDR2 SYGVQD (reference sequence). CDR3 length equals 12 residues. V was shortened by 4 bases and J by 1 base, with 2 bases between the two germline ends. The chain's CDR3 is CASSVSNQPQHF. As DNA, the CDR3 is TGCGCCAGCAGTGTAAGCAATCAGCCCCAGCATTTT.

The rearrangement links TRBV2 to TRBJ2-1; D not resolved. CDR1 is SNHLY, CDR2 FYNNEI, per germline. This CDR3 contains 14 residues. V lost 7 bases, J lost 6 bases, and 16 bases lay in between. DNA of the CDR3: TGTGCCAGCAACGCTCGGACGATCAGCAATGAGCAGTTCTTC. This translates into CASNARTISNEQFF.

The chain carries TRBV4-1 and TRBJ1-2; 9 nucleotides align to TRBD1. The V gene's germline CDR1 is MGHRA and CDR2 YSYEKL. Losses at the gene ends were 2 bases for V and 5 bases for J; bases not matched to a gene: 3. CDR3 length: 14 residues. The CDR3 loop is CASSQPGQGYGYTF. The CDR3 DNA sequence: TGCGCCAGCAGCCAACCGGGACAGGGATATGGCTACACCTTC.

The V call is TRBV28, the J call TRBJ2-1; D unresolved. This CDR3 spans 14 amino acids. Looked up from germline, CDR1 is MDHEN and CDR2 is SYDVKM. The V and J ends lost 2 bases and 8 bases respectively, with 13 bases between them. The DNA of the CDR3 is TGTGCCAGCAGTTTAACTCCTGGTGGCTATGAGCAGTTCTTC. This translates into CASSLTPGGYEQFF.

The V gene is TRBV9, the J gene TRBJ1-2; no reliable D call. Trimming pared 0 bases from V and 3 bases from J, leaving 6 bases between. CDR3 length equals 13 residues. Per the germline V gene, CDR1 is SGDLS and CDR2 is YYNGEE. Here the CDR3 reads CASSVGLDYGYTF. The DNA of the CDR3 is TGTGCCAGCAGCGTAGGTCTGGACTATGGCTACACCTTC.

V and J are TRBV10-3 and TRBJ2-7; D is perhaps TRBD1 or TRBD2 (5 bases each). The ends were cut back, 9 bases at V and 0 bases at J, with 9 bases in the middle. The CDR3 runs 12 residues. Per germline, CDR1 ENHRY and CDR2 SYGVKD. The CDR3 DNA reads TGTGCCATTGGGGACCTCTCCTACGAGCAGTACTTC. Encoded protein: CAIGDLSYEQYF.

The chain is built from TRBV19 and TRBJ2-1; TRBD2 matches 12 bases. The CDR3 is made up of 13 amino acids. Per germline, CDR1 LNHDA and CDR2 SQIVND (reference sequence). The J segment lost 9 bases and the V segment lost 10 bases, leaving 7 bases of the junction unmatched. The CDR3 DNA sequence: TGTGCCACCTCGGGACTAGCGGGTATTGAGCAGTTCTTC. It encodes CATSGLAGIEQFF.

V gene TRBV5-1 combines with J gene TRBJ1-6; no reliable D call. Looked up from germline, CDR1 is SGHRS and CDR2 is YFSETQ. This CDR3 is built from 13 residues. Trimming cost V 5 bases and J 9 bases, with 12 bases left between them. For the CDR3, the DNA is TGCGCCAGCAGGCAGGACGAATCTTCACCCCTCCACTTT. Amino acids: CASRQDESSPLHF.

The chain links TRBV29-1 to TRBJ2-6, with 8 nucleotides matching TRBD2. The junction had 8 bases not matched to a gene; V was cut back by 0 bases and J by 1 base. CDR3 size: 18 residues. Germline-derived CDR1 and CDR2 are SQVTM and ANQGSEA. The CDR3 DNA sequence: TGCAGCGTTGAAGATCTCTTCGGGGGGGAGTCTGGGGCCAACGTCCTGACTTTC. Protein: CSVEDLFGGESGANVLTF.

This clone was picked up one time. The chain employs TRBV18 and TRBJ1-5; TRBD1 aligns across 7 bases. With V trimmed by 3 bases and J by 7 bases, 12 bases remained unmatched. Germline CDR1 reads KGHSH; CDR2 reads LQKENI. This CDR3 is built from 16 residues. The CDR3 loop is CASSPQGGQVGQPQHF. The DNA for the CDR3 is TGTGCCAGCTCACCTCAGGGGGGGCAGGTTGGGCAGCCCCAGCATTTT.

In this sample, this clone turned up once. V usage is TRBV6-5 and J usage is TRBJ2-7, with 8 bases lining up with TRBD1. V shed 5 bases, J shed 4 bases, and the junction held 10 bases outside the gene matches. This CDR3 region has 15 residues. CDR1 is MNHEY and CDR2 is SVGAGI in the germline V gene. The CDR3 nucleotides are TGTGCCAGCAGTCCCGAACGGACAGGGACTTACGAGCAGTACTTC. It specifies CASSPERTGTYEQYF.

The rearrangement uses TRBV7-2 and TRBJ2-1; 14 positions match TRBD2. Germline V CDR1 and CDR2: SGHTA, FQGNSA. This CDR3 has 16 amino acids. Unmatched junction bases numbered 12, after V lost 5 bases and J lost 12 bases. The chain's CDR3 is CASSKAGTSGGGGQFF. CDR3 in DNA: TGTGCCAGCAGCAAAGCCGGGACTAGCGGGGGTGGGGGGCAGTTCTTC.